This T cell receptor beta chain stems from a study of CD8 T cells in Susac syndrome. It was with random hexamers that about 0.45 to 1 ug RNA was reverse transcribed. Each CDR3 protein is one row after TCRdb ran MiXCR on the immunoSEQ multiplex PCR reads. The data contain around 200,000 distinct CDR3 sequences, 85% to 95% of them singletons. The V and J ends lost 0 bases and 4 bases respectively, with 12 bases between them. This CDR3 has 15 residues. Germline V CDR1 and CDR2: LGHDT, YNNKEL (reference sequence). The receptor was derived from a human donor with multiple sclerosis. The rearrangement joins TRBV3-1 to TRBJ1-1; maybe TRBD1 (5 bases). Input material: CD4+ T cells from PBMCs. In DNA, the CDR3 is TGTGCCAGCAGCCAAGATGCAGGGTGGGGCACTGAAGCTTTCTTT. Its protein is CASSQDAGWGTEAFF. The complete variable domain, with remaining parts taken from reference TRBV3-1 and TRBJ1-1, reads DTAVSQTPKYLVTQMGNDKSIKCEQNLGHDTMYWYKQDSKKFLKIMFSYNNKELIINETVPNRFSPKSPDKAHLNLHINSLELGDSAVYFCASSQDAGWGTEAFFGQGTRLTVV.